This TCR beta chain appears in the sequencing data of a study of blood T cell repertoires in COVID-19. Study details: Collection of acute and convalescent COVID-19 samples took place in the United States, Italy and Spain.

Cohort 3 donors counted as recovered after two negative PCRs, clearance, or resolved symptoms. Authors' processing steps: Amplified reference gene primers provided the basis for estimating nucleated cell counts. Data came from immunoSEQ multiplex PCR; TCRdb stores just in-frame clones and leaves some out. The D gene and trimming were derived from the DNA, and the V and J assignments and clone size from that table. This repertoire shows about 270,000 clones, roughly 90% found once; its top ten account for under 2.5%. Germline V CDR1 and CDR2: SNHLY, FYNNEI. Trimming took 3 bases from V and 1 from J; bases not matched to a gene: 9. The CDR3 is made up of 19 amino acids.

The TCR was taken from an older woman who had recovered from COVID-19. The chain has TRBV2 and TRBJ2-1; TRBD2 agrees at 13 bases. The sequenced sample consisted of PBMCs or T cells enriched from blood (not recorded which). This chain's CDR3 is CASSDVLAGGPRSYNEQFF. The CDR3 DNA reads TGTGCCAGCAGTGATGTACTAGCGGGAGGGCCAAGATCCTACAATGAGCAGTTCTTC.